This T cell receptor beta chain is from a study of vaccination effects on CD4 cells after COVID-19 (dated by TCRdb to the early 2020s). Regarding the complete study: Each participant received two doses of an mRNA SARS-CoV-2 vaccine, either BNT162b2 or mRNA-1273. SARS-CoV-2 spike-specific CD4+ TCR repertoires from before and after mRNA vaccination were compared in COVID-19 convalescent patients and in infection-naive vaccine recipients. The full study included some 10 COVID-19 convalescent patients and a few SARS-CoV-2-naive healthy vaccine recipients. The Oncomine TCR Beta short-read assay on an Illumina iSeq 100 was used to sequence cultures from other donors in the study. Study-level results and caveats: Among healthy vaccine recipients, nearly all vaccine-induced clones were SARS-CoV-2 mono-reactive, and just 1 of 255 was cross-reactive with common cold coronaviruses. Marked clonal contraction was observed in both infection-induced and vaccine-induced clones at late post-vaccination timepoints, consistent with waning T cell responses. Only a small number of convalescent patients were included, and no early post-infection timepoints were available, which limited the study.

In the ViraFEST assay, PBMC were stimulated with viral peptide pools, and antigen-specific CD4+ T cell clonotypes were then identified by expansion using TCR sequencing. After less than 13 days of culture, CD4+ T cells were isolated with the EasySep CD4+ T cell isolation kit. None of the healthy vaccine recipients had a prior SARS-CoV-2 infection, which was confirmed by nucleocapsid antibody tests that came back negative both before and after vaccination. Each well held around 2 million PBMC cultured in IMDM containing around 5% human AB serum, 9.5 to 10 IU/ml IL-2 and gentamicin, along with around 9.4 ug/ml peptides. On days 3 and 7, half of the culture medium was replaced with fresh IL-2-containing medium. Unless noted otherwise, every peptide stimulation condition was grown in triplicate wells. Using Ficoll-Paque Plus gradient centrifugation, PBMC were separated from whole blood and then either used fresh or cryopreserved at -140C. The overlapping peptide pools covered the spike proteins of SARS-CoV-2 and of the common cold coronaviruses HCoV-NL63, HCoV-OC43 and HCoV-229E. The QIAamp micro DNA kit was used to extract genomic DNA from the cultured CD4+ T cells.

The protocol used for the library was the immunoSEQ multiplex PCR assay. DNA from the cultured, isolated CD4+ T cells was subjected to TCR beta CDR3 sequencing. The published analysis was carried out like this. Non-productive TCR sequences were removed, reads were trimmed to the CDR3 region, and CDR3s of at least 7 amino acids were retained. Antigen-specific clonotypes were identified using the MANAFEST web app by comparison of expansion in peptide wells against reference cultures. Positive clones required FDR<0.05 expansion versus reference and all other wells, odds ratio above 5, and frequency above 0.1% in two replicate wells. A clonotype was defined as cross-reactive if the clonotype was significantly expanded both in SARS-CoV-2 spike wells and in at least one common cold coronavirus spike condition. Levenshtein distance calculated with the stringdist R package was used to assess CDR3 similarity, and unrooted trees were constructed with ape in R 3.6.1. Entries here come from immuneACCESS through TCRdb and include only in-frame sequences with V and J called. Some clones fail to appear in such tables; in the studies checked, an unresolved V gene covers under half of the shortfall, and the cause of the remainder is unknown. The D gene and trimming were derived from the DNA, and the V and J assignments and clone size from that table. The table for this sample lists fewer than 25,000 clones; about three quarters of them were counted only once. About 12% of the sample is in the top ten clones.

To note about this clone: Its specific antigen is unknown. The record has no base qualities; no much larger clone is one base away.

The germline V and J ends show losses of 3 bases and 4 bases respectively, and no gene match explains 9 bases of the junction. Based on the germline V gene, the CDR1 and CDR2 sequences are ENHRY and SYGVKD. From its cysteine to its phenylalanine, the CDR3 spans 16 amino acids. Only the CDR3 region is kept as DNA, spanning 48 bases read in frame from base 1. Material: CD4+ T cells from PBMCs cultured with HCoV-229E spike peptides, obtained before COVID-19 vaccination. The sample's cell subset or site label is to be understood as: HCoV-229E spike overlapping peptide pool stimulation. The V and J segments used are TRBV10-3 and TRBJ1-2; 9 middle bases align to TRBD1. This TCR was sampled from a human donor who received a COVID-19 vaccine. CDR3 sequence: CAISEGQGLASYGYTF. The sequence in DNA is TGTGCCATCAGTGAAGGACAGGGGTTGGCAAGCTATGGCTACACCTTC.